This note documents a single TCR beta chain sequence. Using its own MiXCR run on the RT-PCR reads, TCRdb lists one record per CDR3 protein. The sample lists about 160,000 distinct CDR3 sequences; roughly 24% were seen once. The sample is drawn from a study of patients and donors after allogeneic stem cell transplantation. V gave up 1 base and J gave up 1 base; unmatched junction bases: 2. The CDR3 has 14 residues. Germline CDR1 and CDR2: DFQATT and SNEGSKA (reference sequence). This sequence joins TRBV20-1 and TRBJ2-3; 7 nucleotides agree with TRBD2. This TCR came from a human donor who was either an allogeneic HSCT recipient or a stem cell or donor lymphocyte infusion donor (not recorded which). It is not recorded whose cells these are; they may come from a transplant donor. Input material: blood, either unsorted or a sorted T cell fraction (not recorded which). The CDR3 region has the DNA TGCAGTGCTAGAGCTACTAGCGGCACAGATACGCAGTATTTT. Its translation: CSARATSGTDTQYF.